This T cell receptor (beta chain) is from a study of shared clonotypes between healthy human individuals. General study results and limits: Relative to clonotypes present in all four donors, those not shared had lower generation probabilities.

The authors combined CD45RO+ cells with CCR7-negative CD45RA+ TemRA cells as CD8 memory. The table lists this clone with a count of one. The antigen is undetermined. This CDR3 spans 11 amino acids. Trimming shortened V by 3 bases and J by 5 bases, and 3 bases separated the two germline ends. The germline gives CDR1 SGDLS, CDR2 YYNGEE. The assay was carried out at the deep level. The table came from immunoSEQ multiplex PCR; TCRdb's copy has only in-frame clones and leaves some out. The sample has approximately 710,000 clones, 90% seen once. Material: memory CD8+ T cells from PBMCs. Indicated subset: CD45RO+ cells pooled with CCR7-negative TemRA cells. This rearrangement joins TRBV9 to TRBJ2-1, with D unclear. The receptor comes from a man aged 18 to 29 in good health. Some clones in this sample may be carry-over from other donors' samples. The CDR3 sequence is CASSGNNEQFF. CDR3 coding DNA: TGTGCCAGCAGCGGTAACAATGAGCAGTTCTTC.